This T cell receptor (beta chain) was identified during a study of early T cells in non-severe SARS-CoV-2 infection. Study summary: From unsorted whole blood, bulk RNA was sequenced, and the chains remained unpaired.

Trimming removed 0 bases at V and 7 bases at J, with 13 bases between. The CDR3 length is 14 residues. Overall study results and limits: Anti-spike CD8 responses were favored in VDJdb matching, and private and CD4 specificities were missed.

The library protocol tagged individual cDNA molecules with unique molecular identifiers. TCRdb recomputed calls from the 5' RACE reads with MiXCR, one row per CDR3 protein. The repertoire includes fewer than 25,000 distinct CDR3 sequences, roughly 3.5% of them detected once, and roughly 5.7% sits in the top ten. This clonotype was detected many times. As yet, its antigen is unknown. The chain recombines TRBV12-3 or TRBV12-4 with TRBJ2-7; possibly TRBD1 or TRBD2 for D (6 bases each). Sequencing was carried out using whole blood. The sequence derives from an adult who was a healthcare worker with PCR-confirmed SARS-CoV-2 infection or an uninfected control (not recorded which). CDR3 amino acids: CASSLARGPKEQYF. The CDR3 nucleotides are TGTGCCAGCAGTTTAGCACGGGGGCCCAAGGAGCAGTACTTC.